This T cell receptor (beta chain) was found in a study of blood T cell repertoires in COVID-19. Germline values: CDR1 PRHDT, CDR2 FYEKMQ (reference sequence). There are 14 residues in the CDR3. Between the trimmed V and J ends, which lost 7 bases and 8 bases, there was a span of 20 bases. As originally analysed: It was from reference gene primer amplification that nucleated cell counts were estimated. Method: immunoSEQ multiplex PCR; TCRdb's copy keeps in-frame clones and lacks some. V and J calls and clone size come straight from that table; D and trimming were deduced from the DNA. The profile shows under 30,000 clones, roughly 80% of them singletons.

This TCR was sampled from a woman aged 70-85 years with acute or convalescent COVID-19. V is TRBV13 and J is TRBJ1-1; possibly TRBD1 for D (5 bases). Sequenced sample: peripheral blood. The CDR3 loop reads CASTLSRGEDEAFF. The CDR3, as DNA: TGTGCCAGCACTCTAAGCCGGGGGGAAGACGAAGCTTTCTTT.